One and the same sample provided the 27 T cell receptor beta chains below, sequenced in a study of blood T cell repertoires in COVID-19. TCRdb's copy holds only in-frame clones and misses some; the assay was immunoSEQ multiplex PCR. The sample carries 150,000 to 200,000 clones, approximately 80% recorded once. Sequences were obtained from PBMCs or T cells enriched from blood (not recorded which). The receptors here all came from a woman aged 45-59 years who had recovered from COVID-19.

This chain's CDR3 is CASSFPIVSGYNEQFF. The CDR3 region has the DNA TGTGCCAGCAGTTTCCCGATCGTGAGCGGGTACAATGAGCAGTTCTTC. V is TRBV28 and J is TRBJ2-1; tentative D call: TRBD2 (6 bases). V lost 3 bases, J lost 4 bases, and 16 bases lay in between. The CDR3 covers 16 residues. CDR1 and CDR2 from the germline V gene are MDHEN and SYDVKM.

The rearrangement joins TRBV7-2 to TRBJ2-7; D perhaps matches TRBD1 (8 bases). V shed 1 base and J shed 4 bases, with 14 bases lying between them. This CDR3 has 15 amino acids. Germline V CDR1 and CDR2: SGHTA, FQGNSA. CDR3 sequence (DNA): TGTGCCAGCAGCTTAGGAGCGGGACAGGCGTACGAGCAGTACTTC. Translating gives CASSLGAGQAYEQYF.

Many counts were recorded for this clone. The genes are TRBV4-2 and TRBJ2-7; TRBD2 is a possible D gene (6 bases). Germline V gene sequence: CDR1 LGHNA, CDR2 YNFKEQ. The CDR3 is 15 amino acids. The V gene lost 1 base and the J gene lost 2 bases, with 12 bases spanning the gap. CDR3 residues: CASSQGRELAYEQYF. The DNA for the CDR3 is TGTGCCAGCAGCCAAGGTCGGGAGCTTGCCTACGAGCAGTACTTC.

The J gene is TRBJ2-3, the V gene TRBV27, with D perhaps TRBD2 (5 bases). Between the trimmed V and J ends, which lost 7 bases and 5 bases, there was a span of 28 bases. Germline V gene data show CDR1 as MNHEY and CDR2 as SMNVEV (reference sequence). The CDR3 totals 18 residues. CDR3 loop: CASTRFGLASSTQDTQYF. CDR3 nucleotides: TGTGCCAGCACCCGGTTCGGGCTAGCCTCTTCTACGCAAGATACGCAGTATTTT.

The V and J genes are TRBV7-9 and TRBJ1-5; D remains ambiguous. This CDR3 region has 15 residues. Germline lookup yields CDR1 SEHNR and CDR2 FQNEAQ (reference sequence). Trimming removed 5 bases at V and 2 bases at J, with 13 bases between. The CDR3 region is CASSPEIAGNQPQHF. The CDR3 coding sequence is TGTGCCAGCAGCCCAGAGATAGCTGGCAATCAGCCCCAGCATTTT.

This clone showed up many times. V gene TRBV19 combines with J gene TRBJ2-3; D may be TRBD2 (5 bases). This CDR3 spans 15 amino acids. Germline assignment: CDR1 LNHDA and CDR2 SQIVND (reference sequence). V was cut by 6 bases and J by 0 bases, with 13 bases left in between. This chain's CDR3 is CASSGLSGSTDTQYF. The CDR3, as DNA: TGTGCCAGTAGCGGACTGTCCGGGAGCACAGATACGCAGTATTTT.

The V gene is TRBV6-2 or TRBV6-3, the J gene TRBJ1-1; no reliable D call. The CDR3 length is 12 residues. The germline CDR1 and CDR2 sequences are MNHEY and SVGEGT. V gave up 5 bases and J gave up 1 base, with 5 bases separating them. CDR3 residues: CASSRQNTEAFF. The CDR3 region has the DNA TGTGCCAGCAGTCGACAGAACACTGAAGCTTTCTTT.

This clone was counted a single time. The V call is TRBV4-1, the J call TRBJ1-5; the D is unclear. Germline V CDR1 and CDR2: MGHRA, YSYEKL. V was clipped by 2 bases and J by 2 bases, with 16 bases between them. CDR3 size: 17 residues. The DNA of the CDR3 is TGCGCCAGCAGCCAACGCGATATTGGTGTGGGCAATCAGCCCCAGCATTTT. It specifies CASSQRDIGVGNQPQHF.

This sequence joins TRBV7-9 and TRBJ1-2; TRBD1 might be the D (6 bases). CDR1 and CDR2 (germline): SEHNR, FQNEAQ (reference sequence). V was clipped by 5 bases and J by 3 bases, with 16 bases between them. The CDR3 consists of 15 residues. This CDR3 is CASSPPQGTHYGYTF. The CDR3 region has the DNA TGTGCCAGCAGCCCGCCACAGGGTACACACTATGGCTACACCTTC.

The V gene is TRBV5-1, the J gene TRBJ2-2, with D perhaps matching TRBD2 (6 bases). The CDR3 is made up of 16 amino acids. The germline gives CDR1 SGHRS, CDR2 YFSETQ. Trimming removed 4 bases at V and 0 bases at J, with 13 bases between. The CDR3 sequence is CASSIAGGSNTGELFF. The CDR3 bases are TGCGCCAGCAGCATAGCTGGAGGGTCGAACACCGGGGAGCTGTTTTTT.

The J gene is TRBJ2-1, the V gene TRBV27; tentatively, D is TRBD2 (6 bases). The V end lost 8 bases, the J end lost 6 bases, and 29 bases lay between the germline ends. CDR1 is MNHEY and CDR2 is SMNVEV in the germline V gene (reference sequence). The CDR3 consists of 18 residues. CDR3 bases: TGTGCCAGCTACCCAACTCCCGACGGGAGCAACCTTGGCAATGAGCAGTTCTTC. Amino acid sequence: CASYPTPDGSNLGNEQFF.

The rearrangement uses TRBV4-1 and TRBJ2-3; 7 positions match TRBD1. This CDR3 region has 17 residues. V lost 2 bases and J lost 0; bases outside the gene matches: 8. Germline CDR1 is MGHRA and CDR2 is YSYEKL. The CDR3 nucleotides read TGCGCCAGCAGCCAATGGACCGGGACAGCCAGCACAGATACGCAGTATTTT. This encodes CASSQWTGTASTDTQYF.

CDR3 sequence reads: CASSQGLNTEAFF. CDR3 nucleotide sequence: TGTGCCAGCTCACAAGGACTTAACACTGAAGCTTTCTTT. The rearrangement joins TRBV18 to TRBJ1-1; no firm D call. Trimming removed 4 bases at V and 2 bases at J, with 8 bases between. This CDR3 has 13 residues. Germline assignment: CDR1 KGHSH and CDR2 LQKENI.

This clone was seen ten or more times. This rearrangement joins TRBV7-2 to TRBJ1-2; 10 bases are a match to TRBD1. This CDR3 has 12 residues. Germline-derived CDR1 and CDR2 are SGHTA and FQGNSA. The trim removed 3 bases at V and 13 bases at J, leaving 5 bases unmatched. For the CDR3, the DNA is TGTGCCAGCAGCTTGACAGGGGGCCCCCCCACCTTC. Translating gives CASSLTGGPPTF. Full variable domain (missing parts from reference TRBV7-2 and TRBJ1-2): GAGVSQSPSNKVTEKGKDVELRCDPISGHTALYWYRQSLGQGLEFLIYFQGNSAPDKSGLPSDRFSAERTGGSVSTLTIQRTQQEDSAVYLCASSLTGGPPTFGSGTRLTVV.

The chain joins TRBV29-1 to TRBJ1-1, with D unclear. CDR1 is SQVTM, CDR2 ANQGSEA, per germline. CDR3 length: 11 amino acids. V dropped 4 bases and J dropped 6 bases, with 9 bases sitting between them. CDR3 bases: TGCAGCGTTGGTGACCGGGCTGAAGCTTTCTTT. It codes for CSVGDRAEAFF. Complete variable domain (other parts from reference TRBV29-1 and TRBJ1-1): SAVISQKPSRDICQRGTSLTIQCQVDSQVTMMFWYRQQPGQSLTLIATANQGSEATYESGFVIDKFPISRPNLTFSTLTVSNMSPEDSSIYLCSVGDRAEAFFGQGTRLTVV.

The rearrangement uses TRBV5-1 and TRBJ2-1; TRBD1 agrees at 9 bases. Trimming took 10 bases from V and 1 from J; bases not matched to a gene: 15. The CDR3 length is 17 residues. Germline lookup yields CDR1 SGHRS and CDR2 YFSETQ. The CDR3: CASFYRQGQGSYNEQFF. CDR3 DNA: TGCGCCTCCTTTTACCGTCAGGGACAGGGTTCCTACAATGAGCAGTTCTTC.

V usage is TRBV28 and J usage is TRBJ2-1, with 8 bases that match TRBD2. The V gene end was trimmed by 2 bases and the J gene end by 6 bases; junction bases not matched to a gene: 9. CDR3 size: 16 residues. The germline gives CDR1 MDHEN, CDR2 SYDVKM. The CDR3 bases are TGTGCCAGCAGTTTACGGAGGACGGGAGGGTTCAATGAGCAGTTCTTC. Protein sequence: CASSLRRTGGFNEQFF.

This clone was seen only a few times. The chain couples TRBV27 to TRBJ1-1, with D perhaps TRBD1 (6 bases). CDR3 size: 13 residues. Trimming removed 6 bases at V and 0 bases at J, with 8 bases between. Germline values: CDR1 MNHEY, CDR2 SMNVEV (reference sequence). CDR3 sequence reads: CASRGHMNTEAFF. CDR3 in DNA: TGTGCCAGCAGGGGACACATGAACACTGAAGCTTTCTTT.

V usage is TRBV7-2 and J usage is TRBJ2-1; 10 nucleotides agree with TRBD2. The CDR3 is 15 amino acids. Germline V gene data show CDR1 as SGHTA and CDR2 as FQGNSA. V gave up 5 bases and J gave up 8 bases; unmatched junction bases: 9. CDR3 loop: CASSLTSGVRDEQFF. Written as DNA, the CDR3 is TGTGCCAGCAGCCTCACTAGCGGGGTTCGGGATGAGCAGTTCTTC.

This chain joins TRBV6-2 or TRBV6-3 and TRBJ2-3, with 15 bases aligning to TRBD2. This CDR3 is 18 amino acids long. The ends lost 0 bases at V and 6 bases at J; junction bases unmatched: 7. Per the germline V gene, CDR1 is MNHEY and CDR2 is SVGEGT. CDR3 sequence: CASSYSGTSGRLVDTQYF. For the CDR3, the DNA is TGTGCCAGCAGTTACTCCGGGACTAGCGGGAGGCTGGTTGATACGCAGTATTTT.

The gene calls are TRBV6-5 and TRBJ2-1; 7 positions agree with TRBD2. CDR1 and CDR2 from the germline V gene are MNHEY and SVGAGI. Unmatched junction bases numbered 6, after V lost 4 bases and J lost 6 bases. The CDR3 loop spans 14 amino acids. As DNA, the CDR3 is TGTGCCAGCAGTTCGCGGACTAGTATCAATGAGCAGTTCTTC. It is translated as CASSSRTSINEQFF.

The V gene is TRBV6-5, the J gene TRBJ2-5; D is unresolved. CDR3 size: 14 residues. V shed 0 bases and J shed 1 base, with 6 bases lying between them. Germline CDR1 and CDR2: MNHEY and SVGAGI. The CDR3 sequence is CASSYSSFQETQYF. The CDR3 DNA is TGTGCCAGCAGTTACTCGAGTTTCCAAGAGACCCAGTACTTC.

Concerning this clone itself: At one boundary the junction diverges from the germline segment, which might be a read error. The genes are TRBV10-1 and TRBJ2-7; the D is unclear. This CDR3 comprises 8 residues. CDR1 is WNHNN, CDR2 SYGVQD, per germline (reference sequence). CDR3 coding DNA: TGCGCCAGCAGTGGTACTCTCTTC. Translation: CASSGTLF.

The chain links TRBV7-9 to TRBJ1-1; 9 nucleotides match TRBD1. The CDR3 sequence is 13 residues long. V dropped 3 bases and J dropped 7; count of bases not matched to a gene: 3. Per germline, CDR1 SEHNR and CDR2 FQNEAQ (reference sequence). The CDR3, as DNA: TGTGCCAGCAGCTTGGGGACAGGGAATGAAGCTTTCTTT. Protein product: CASSLGTGNEAFF.

The V and J genes are TRBV5-6 and TRBJ1-6; D is uncertain. CDR1 is SGHDT, CDR2 YYEEEE, per germline. Trimming took off 4 bases at V and 9 bases at J, with 8 bases between the two ends. This CDR3 is built from 12 residues. The CDR3 DNA reads as TGTGCCAGCAGCCCTCTCGGTTCACCCCTCCACTTT. It specifies CASSPLGSPLHF.

This clone was observed once. In DNA, the CDR3 is TGCGCCAGCAGCCAACCTCCTACAGGGGCTCAGCCCCAGCATTTT. Protein sequence: CASSQPPTGAQPQHF. The gene calls are TRBV4-1 and TRBJ1-5; 7 bases are shared with TRBD1. Germline CDR1 reads MGHRA; CDR2 reads YSYEKL. After removal of 2 bases from V and 6 bases from J, the junction contained 7 bases not matched to a gene. This CDR3 contains 15 residues.

At least ten counts were recorded for this clone. Other DNA sequences of this sample code for an identical CDR3. The chain carries TRBV11-3 and TRBJ2-7, with TRBD1 matching 11 bases. Trimming took 5 bases from V and 6 from J; bases not matched to a gene: 3. Germline V gives CDR1 SGHNT, CDR2 YENEEA. This CDR3 contains 13 residues. CDR3 amino acids: CASSLGTGGEQYF. CDR3 DNA: TGTGCCAGCAGCCTCGGGACAGGGGGCGAGCAGTACTTC.